A single sample is the source of the 6 T cell receptor beta chains below, sequenced in a study of T cells in Graves' hyperthyroidism and ophthalmopathy. What was amplified from RNA transcripts were TCR beta CDR3 regions. An initial round of RT-PCR targeting the TCR CDR3 relied on the HTBI primer set. One entry per CDR3 protein, called by TCRdb with MiXCR from the multiplex PCR reads. The profile shows about 620,000 distinct CDR3 sequences, 16% of them singletons. Sequencing was carried out using blood. The source is a woman aged 25-40 years with Graves' hyperthyroidism.

This clonotype was counted between two and nine times. V is TRBV4-2 and J is TRBJ1-1; 8 nucleotides agree with TRBD1. Germline V gives CDR1 LGHNA, CDR2 YNFKEQ. Trimming at V came to 4 bases and at J to 5 bases, leaving 15 bases not matched to a gene. The length of the CDR3 is 17 residues. The DNA of the CDR3 is TGTGCCAGCAGCCTCCCAGGGGGCAGGGGATTAATTACTGAAGCTTTCTTT. It encodes CASSLPGGRGLITEAFF.

This clonotype was picked up a small number of times. The chain combines TRBV28 with TRBJ1-5, with 7 bases lining up with TRBD1. There are 15 residues in the CDR3. From germline, CDR1 is MDHEN and CDR2 SYDVKM. V shed 7 bases, J shed 2 bases, and the junction held 8 bases outside the gene matches. Here the CDR3 reads CASNVQQGGNQPQHF. CDR3 nucleotides: TGTGCCAGCAACGTTCAGCAGGGGGGCAATCAGCCCCAGCATTTT.

This clonotype has only one observation. A much larger clone is a single base away; this may be a read error. V gene TRBV7-2 combines with J gene TRBJ2-7; unclear D gene. The CDR3 has 11 amino acids. Germline V gives CDR1 SGHTA, CDR2 FQGNSA. The CDR3 sequence: CAGSFLIEQYF. DNA of the CDR3: TGTGCCGGCAGCTTTTTAATCGAGCAGTACTTC.

This clonotype was counted at least ten times. The chain carries TRBV24-1 and TRBJ2-3; TRBD2 agrees at 10 bases. Losses at the gene ends were 0 bases for V and 6 bases for J; bases not matched to a gene: 5. Germline loops: CDR1 KGHDR, CDR2 SFDVKD. The CDR3 sequence is 16 residues long. The CDR3 reads CATSDLKREGADTQYF. In DNA form, the CDR3 reads TGTGCCACCAGTGATTTGAAGCGGGAGGGCGCGGATACGCAGTATTTT.

This clonotype appeared many times. The rearrangement joins TRBV13 to TRBJ2-5; possibly TRBD2 for D (5 bases). The V end was cut by 2 bases, the J end by 5 bases, with 12 bases between. The germline gives CDR1 PRHDT, CDR2 FYEKMQ (reference sequence). The CDR3 runs to 14 residues. The CDR3 DNA reads TGTGCCAGCAGCTTACGGGGTCGCAGTGAGACCCAGTACTTC. Translating gives CASSLRGRSETQYF.

A remark on this clonotype: The junction and the germline gene differ at one end; a read error may be behind it. The rearrangement links TRBV5-1 to TRBJ2-1, with D unclear. The CDR3 is 15 amino acids. Germline-derived CDR1 and CDR2 are SGHRS and YFSETQ. The CDR3 loop is CASSLETPMYNEQFF. The CDR3 nucleotides read TGTGCCAGCAGCTTAGAAACTCCTATGTACAATGAGCAGTTCTTC.